This TCR beta chain was obtained from a study of T cells in women clearing cervical HPV infection. The wider study: Case blood drawn at lesion detection; control blood after infection cleared. Study results and caveats: TRBV6-7 relative abundance averaged approximately 0.11% in cases and about 0.15% in controls.

Average input was around 1,300 ng genomic DNA for immunoSEQ TCR beta CDR3 amplification. Assay used: immunoSEQ multiplex PCR; TCRdb lists only in-frame clones, some missing. The sample totals tens of thousands of clones. The CDR3 runs to 14 residues. CDR1 and CDR2 (germline): MNHNS, SASEGT. The junction had 1 base not matched to a gene; V was cut back by 3 bases and J by 5 bases. Note on this clone: The antigen is not known. The missing CDR3 end, 3 residues past where the read stops, is filled in from the germline J gene.

Sequencing used blood buffy coat. This clonotype originated in a woman between 18 and 70 years old with a cervical HPV16 infection that either progressed to CIN3+ or cleared (not recorded which). The V and J genes are TRBV6-1 and TRBJ1-4, with 9 bases identical to TRBD1. The CDR3 spells CASSDGQGNEKLFF. The covered CDR3 bases are TGTGCCAGCAGTGATGGACAGGGGAATGAAAAA.